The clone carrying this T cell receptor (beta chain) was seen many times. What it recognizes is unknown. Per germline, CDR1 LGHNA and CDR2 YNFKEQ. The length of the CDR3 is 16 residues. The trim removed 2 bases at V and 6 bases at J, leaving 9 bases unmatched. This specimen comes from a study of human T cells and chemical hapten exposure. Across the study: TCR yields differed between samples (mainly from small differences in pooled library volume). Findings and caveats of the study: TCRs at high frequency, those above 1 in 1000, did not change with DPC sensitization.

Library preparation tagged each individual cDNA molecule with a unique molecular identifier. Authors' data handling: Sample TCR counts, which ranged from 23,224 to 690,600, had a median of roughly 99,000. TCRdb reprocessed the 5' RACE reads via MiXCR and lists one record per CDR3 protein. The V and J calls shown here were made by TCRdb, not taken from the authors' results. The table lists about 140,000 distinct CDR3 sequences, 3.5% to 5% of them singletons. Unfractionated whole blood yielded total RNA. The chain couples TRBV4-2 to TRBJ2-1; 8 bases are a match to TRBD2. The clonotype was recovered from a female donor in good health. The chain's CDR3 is CASSQPRGAGVNEQFF. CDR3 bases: TGTGCCAGCAGCCAACCGCGGGGGGCCGGGGTCAATGAGCAGTTCTTC.